The source of this T cell receptor (beta chain) is a study of blood T cell repertoires in COVID-19. Whole-study context: COVID-19 samples collected from the United States, Italy and Spain covered acute and convalescent phases.

Germline lookup yields CDR1 KGHSH and CDR2 LQKENI. Trimming cost V 5 bases and J 7 bases; bases outside gene matches: 8. This CDR3 region has 14 residues. How the authors handled the data: Reference gene primers were amplified, and this amplification served to estimate nucleated cell counts. TCRdb keeps only in-frame clones here, not all; method: immunoSEQ multiplex PCR. That table gives V, J and clone size, and the DNA gave D and trimming. The table shows about 160,000 clones, with around 82% occurring only once. This receptor was obtained from a man younger than 30 with active or convalescent COVID-19. J is TRBJ2-1 and V is TRBV18; 7 nucleotides match TRBD2. Sequences were obtained from peripheral blood. The CDR3 protein is CASSSQRGSNEQFF. The CDR3 DNA is TGTGCCAGCTCATCGCAGCGGGGTAGTAATGAGCAGTTCTTC.